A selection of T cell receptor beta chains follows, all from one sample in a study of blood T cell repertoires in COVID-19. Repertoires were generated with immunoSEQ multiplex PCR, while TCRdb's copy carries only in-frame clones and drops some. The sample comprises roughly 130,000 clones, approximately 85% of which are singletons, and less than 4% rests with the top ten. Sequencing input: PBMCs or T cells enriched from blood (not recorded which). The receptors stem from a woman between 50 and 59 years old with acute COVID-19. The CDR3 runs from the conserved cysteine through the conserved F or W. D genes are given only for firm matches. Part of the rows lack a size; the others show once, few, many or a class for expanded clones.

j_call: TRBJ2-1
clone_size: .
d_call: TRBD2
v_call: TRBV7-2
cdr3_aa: CASSPVPLTSGTGYNEQFF
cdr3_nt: TGTGCCAGCAGTCCCGTACCCCTTACTAGCGGGACAGGATACAATGAGCAGTTCTTC

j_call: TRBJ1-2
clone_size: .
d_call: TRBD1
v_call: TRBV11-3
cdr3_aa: CASSLTPGTGNSITNYGYTF
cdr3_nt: TGTGCCAGCAGCCTCACCCCCGGGACAGGCAACTCTATCACTAACTATGGCTACACCTTC

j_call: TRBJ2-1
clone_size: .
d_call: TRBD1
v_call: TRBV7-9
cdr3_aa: CASRRIDRGPYNEQFF
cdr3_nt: TGTGCCAGCAGACGTATCGACAGGGGTCCCTACAATGAGCAGTTCTTC

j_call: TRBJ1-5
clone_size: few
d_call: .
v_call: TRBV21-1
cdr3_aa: CARHKGGRGKRGGQPQHF
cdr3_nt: TGTGCCAGACACAAGGGAGGGAGAGGTAAAAGGGGCGGGCAGCCCCAGCATTTT

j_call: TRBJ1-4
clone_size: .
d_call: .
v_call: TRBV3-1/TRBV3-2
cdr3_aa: CASSQIKGTNEKLFF
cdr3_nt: TGTGCCAGCAGCCAAATCAAGGGGACTAATGAAAAACTGTTTTTT

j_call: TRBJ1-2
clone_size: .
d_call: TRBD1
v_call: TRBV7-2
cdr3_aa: CASSLALAGGSGYTF
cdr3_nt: TGTGCCAGCAGCTTAGCGTTGGCAGGGGGAAGTGGCTACACCTTC

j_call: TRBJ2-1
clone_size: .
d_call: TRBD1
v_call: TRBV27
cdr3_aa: CASSLFFGQGNNEQFF
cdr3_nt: TGTGCCAGCAGTTTATTTTTTGGACAGGGGAACAATGAGCAGTTCTTC

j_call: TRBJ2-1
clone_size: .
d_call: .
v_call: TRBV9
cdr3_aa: CASSVGLNNEQFF
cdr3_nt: TGTGCCAGCAGCGTTGGACTGAACAATGAGCAGTTCTTC

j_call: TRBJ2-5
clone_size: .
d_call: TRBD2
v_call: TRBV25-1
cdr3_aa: CASSDPHGEREPQETQYF
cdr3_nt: TGTGCCAGCAGTGACCCCCATGGGGAGCGGGAGCCCCAAGAGACCCAGTACTTC

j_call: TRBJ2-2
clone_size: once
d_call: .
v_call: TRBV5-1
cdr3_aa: CASSPQGGTGELFF
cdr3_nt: TGCGCCAGCAGCCCCCAGGGGGGCACCGGGGAGCTGTTTTTT

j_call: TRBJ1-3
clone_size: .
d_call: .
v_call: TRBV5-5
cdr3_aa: CASSLGGVGAGNTIYF
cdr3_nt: TGTGCCAGCAGCTTGGGCGGGGTTGGGGCTGGAAACACCATATATTTT

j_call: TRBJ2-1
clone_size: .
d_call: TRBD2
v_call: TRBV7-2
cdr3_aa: CASGLAGVSSYNEQFF
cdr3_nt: TGTGCCAGCGGACTAGCGGGGGTGAGCTCCTACAATGAGCAGTTCTTC

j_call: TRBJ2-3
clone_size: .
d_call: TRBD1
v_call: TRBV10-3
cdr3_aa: CAISTARGHNTQYF
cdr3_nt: TGTGCCATCAGCACCGCAAGGGGGCATAATACGCAGTATTTT

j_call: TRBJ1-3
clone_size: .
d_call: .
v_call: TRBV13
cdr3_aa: CASSLDVFSGNTIYF
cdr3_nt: TGTGCCAGCAGCTTAGATGTCTTCTCTGGAAACACCATATATTTT

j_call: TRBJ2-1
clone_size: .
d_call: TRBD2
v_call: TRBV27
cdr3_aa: CASSGGLHRSNEQFF
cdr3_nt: TGTGCCAGCAGTGGGGGACTACATAGAAGCAATGAGCAGTTCTTC

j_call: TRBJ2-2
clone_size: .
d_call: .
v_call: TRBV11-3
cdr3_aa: CASGTVQTGELFF
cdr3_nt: TGTGCCAGCGGGACTGTACAGACCGGGGAGCTGTTTTTT

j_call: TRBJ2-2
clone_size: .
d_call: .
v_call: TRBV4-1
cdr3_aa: CASSQDNQWRYTGELFF
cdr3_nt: TGCGCCAGCAGCCAAGATAATCAGTGGAGGTACACCGGGGAGCTGTTTTTT

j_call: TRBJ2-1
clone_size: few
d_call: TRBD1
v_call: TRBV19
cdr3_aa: CASSARQGLINEQFF
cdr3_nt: TGTGCCAGTAGTGCCCGACAGGGGCTCATCAATGAGCAGTTCTTC

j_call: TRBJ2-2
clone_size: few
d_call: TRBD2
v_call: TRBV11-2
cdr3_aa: CASSRPGEGGWNTGELFF
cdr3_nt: TGTGCCAGCAGCCGGCCGGGGGAGGGAGGATGGAACACCGGGGAGCTGTTTTTT

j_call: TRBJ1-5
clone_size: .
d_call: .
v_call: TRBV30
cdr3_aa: CAWSVTGPSRPQHF
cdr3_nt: TGTGCCTGGAGTGTAACAGGCCCGAGTCGGCCCCAGCATTTT

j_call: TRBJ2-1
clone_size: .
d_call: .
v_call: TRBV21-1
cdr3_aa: CARTEGNEQFF
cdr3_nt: TGTGCCAGGACTGAAGGAAATGAGCAGTTCTTC

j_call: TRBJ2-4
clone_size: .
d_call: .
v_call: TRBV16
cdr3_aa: CASSSTGAKNIQYF
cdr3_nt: TGTGCCAGCAGCTCTACAGGAGCCAAAAACATTCAGTACTTC

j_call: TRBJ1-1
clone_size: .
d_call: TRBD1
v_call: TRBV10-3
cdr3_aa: CAISEQGAEAFF
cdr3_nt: TGTGCCATCAGTGAACAGGGGGCTGAAGCTTTCTTT

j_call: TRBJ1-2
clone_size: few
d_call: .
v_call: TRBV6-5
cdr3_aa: CASSYSQGAYGYTF
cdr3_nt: TGTGCCAGCAGTTACTCGCAAGGGGCCTATGGCTACACCTTC

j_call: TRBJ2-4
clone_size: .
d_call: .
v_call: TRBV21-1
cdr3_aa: CARGQGAVKNIQYF
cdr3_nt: TGTGCCAGAGGACAGGGGGCGGTTAAAAACATTCAGTACTTC

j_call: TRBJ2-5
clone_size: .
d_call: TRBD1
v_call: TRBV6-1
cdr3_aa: CASSELRWGQGGETQYF
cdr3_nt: TGTGCCAGCAGTGAACTTAGGTGGGGACAGGGTGGAGAGACCCAGTACTTC

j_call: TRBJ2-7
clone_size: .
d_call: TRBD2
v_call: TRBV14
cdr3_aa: CASSQPGTNYEQYF
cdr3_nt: TGTGCCAGCAGCCAACCCGGGACTAACTACGAGCAGTACTTC

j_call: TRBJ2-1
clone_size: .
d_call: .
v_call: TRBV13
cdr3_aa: CASSLAGGPSDEQFF
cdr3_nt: TGTGCCAGCAGCTTAGCCGGAGGGCCGTCCGATGAGCAGTTCTTC

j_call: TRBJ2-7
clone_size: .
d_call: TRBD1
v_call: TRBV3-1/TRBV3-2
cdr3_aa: CASSIRQGASSYEQYF
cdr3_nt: TGTGCCAGCAGCATACGACAGGGGGCGAGCTCCTACGAGCAGTACTTC

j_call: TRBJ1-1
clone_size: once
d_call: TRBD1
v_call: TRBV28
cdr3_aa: CASSFPGQGGSGEAFF
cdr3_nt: TGTGCCAGCAGTTTCCCGGGACAGGGTGGGAGCGGTGAAGCTTTCTTT

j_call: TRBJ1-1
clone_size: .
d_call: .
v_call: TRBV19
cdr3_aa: CASSGLRNTEAFF
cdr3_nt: TGTGCCAGTAGTGGACTCAGGAACACTGAAGCTTTCTTT